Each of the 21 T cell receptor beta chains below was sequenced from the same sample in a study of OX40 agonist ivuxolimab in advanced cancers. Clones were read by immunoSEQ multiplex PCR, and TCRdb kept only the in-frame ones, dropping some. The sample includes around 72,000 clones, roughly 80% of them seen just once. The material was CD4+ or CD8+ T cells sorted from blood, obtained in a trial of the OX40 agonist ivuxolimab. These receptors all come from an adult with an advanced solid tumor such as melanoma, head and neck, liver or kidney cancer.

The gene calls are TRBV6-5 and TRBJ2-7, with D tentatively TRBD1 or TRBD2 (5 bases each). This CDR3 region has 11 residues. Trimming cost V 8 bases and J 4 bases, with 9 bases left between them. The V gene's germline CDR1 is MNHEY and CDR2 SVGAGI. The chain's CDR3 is CASGDGYEQYF. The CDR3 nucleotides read TGTGCCAGCGGGGACGGGTACGAGCAGTACTTC.

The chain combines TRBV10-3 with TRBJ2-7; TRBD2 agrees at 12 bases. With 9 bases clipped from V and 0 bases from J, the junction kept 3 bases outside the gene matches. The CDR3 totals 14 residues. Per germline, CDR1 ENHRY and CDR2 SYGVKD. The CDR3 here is CAITTSGGSYEQYF. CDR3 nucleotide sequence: TGTGCCATTACGACTAGCGGGGGCTCCTACGAGCAGTACTTC.

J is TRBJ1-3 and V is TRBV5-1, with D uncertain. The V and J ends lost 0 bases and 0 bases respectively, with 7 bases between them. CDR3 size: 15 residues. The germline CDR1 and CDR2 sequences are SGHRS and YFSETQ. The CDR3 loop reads CASSLDPGSGNTIYF. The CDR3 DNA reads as TGCGCCAGCAGCTTGGATCCGGGCTCTGGAAACACCATATATTTT.

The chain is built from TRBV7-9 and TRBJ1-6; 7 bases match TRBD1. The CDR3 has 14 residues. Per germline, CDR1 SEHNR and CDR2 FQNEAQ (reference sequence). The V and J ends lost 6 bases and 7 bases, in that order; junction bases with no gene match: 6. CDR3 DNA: TGTGCCAGCAGTTCAGACAGGGACAATTCACCCCTCCACTTT. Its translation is CASSSDRDNSPLHF.

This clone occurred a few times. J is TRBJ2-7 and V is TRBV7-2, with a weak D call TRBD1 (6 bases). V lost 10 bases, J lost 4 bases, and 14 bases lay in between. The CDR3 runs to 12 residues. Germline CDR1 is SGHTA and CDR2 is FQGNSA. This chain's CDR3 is CATIDTGYEQYF. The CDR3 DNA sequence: TGTGCCACCATTGATACAGGGTACGAGCAGTACTTC.

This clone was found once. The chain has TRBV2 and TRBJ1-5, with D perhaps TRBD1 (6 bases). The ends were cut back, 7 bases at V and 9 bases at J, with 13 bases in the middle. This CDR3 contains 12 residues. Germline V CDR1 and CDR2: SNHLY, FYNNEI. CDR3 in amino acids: CASNREPGPQHF. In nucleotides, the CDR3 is TGTGCCAGCAACAGGGAGCCCGGGCCCCAGCATTTT.

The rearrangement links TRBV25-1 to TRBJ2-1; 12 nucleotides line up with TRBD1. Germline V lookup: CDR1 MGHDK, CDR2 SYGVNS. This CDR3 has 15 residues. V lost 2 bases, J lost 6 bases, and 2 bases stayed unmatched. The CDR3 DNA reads TGTGCCAGCAGTGAACCGGGACAGGGGGCCAATGAGCAGTTCTTC. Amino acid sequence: CASSEPGQGANEQFF. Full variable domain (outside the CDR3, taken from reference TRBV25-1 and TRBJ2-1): EADIYQTPRYLVIGTGKKITLECSQTMGHDKMYWYQQDPGMELHLIHYSYGVNSTEKGDLSSESTVSRIRTEHFPLTLESARPSHTSQYLCASSEPGQGANEQFFGPGTRLTVL.

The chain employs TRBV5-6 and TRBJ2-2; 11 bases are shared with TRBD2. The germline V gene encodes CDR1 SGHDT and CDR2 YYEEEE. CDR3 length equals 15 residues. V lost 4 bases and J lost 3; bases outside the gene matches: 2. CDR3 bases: TGTGCCAGCAGCAGGACTAGCGGGTACACCGGGGAGCTGTTTTTT. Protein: CASSRTSGYTGELFF.

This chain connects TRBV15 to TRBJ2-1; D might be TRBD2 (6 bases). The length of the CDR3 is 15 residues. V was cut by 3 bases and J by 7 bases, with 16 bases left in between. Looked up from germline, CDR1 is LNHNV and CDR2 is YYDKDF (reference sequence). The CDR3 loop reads CATSRGGAGTNEQFF. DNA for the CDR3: TGTGCCACCAGCAGGGGTGGGGCGGGAACAAATGAGCAGTTCTTC.

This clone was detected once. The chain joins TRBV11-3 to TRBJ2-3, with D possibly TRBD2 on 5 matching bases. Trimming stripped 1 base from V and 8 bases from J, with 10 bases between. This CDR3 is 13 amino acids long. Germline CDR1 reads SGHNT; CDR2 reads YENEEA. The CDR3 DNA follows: TGTGCCAGCAGCTTAGTCCCGGAGGCTACGCAGTATTTT. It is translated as CASSLVPEATQYF.

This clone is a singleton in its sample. In DNA form, the CDR3 reads TGTGCCAGCAGCCCTGCGGTGGACACCGGGGAGCTGTTTTTT. It encodes CASSPAVDTGELFF. The V and J genes are TRBV2 and TRBJ2-2; D gene uncertain. This CDR3 has 14 residues. The V end lost 6 bases, the J end lost 3 bases, and 11 bases lay between the germline ends. CDR1 and CDR2 (germline): SNHLY, FYNNEI.

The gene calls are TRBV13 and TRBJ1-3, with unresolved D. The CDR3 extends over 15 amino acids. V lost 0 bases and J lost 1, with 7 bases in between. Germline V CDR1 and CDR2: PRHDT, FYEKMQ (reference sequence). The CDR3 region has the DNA TGTGCCAGCAGCTTAGGTAGGGTTTCTGGAAACACCATATATTTT. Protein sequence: CASSLGRVSGNTIYF. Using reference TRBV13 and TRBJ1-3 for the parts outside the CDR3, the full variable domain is AAGVIQSPRHLIKEKRETATLKCYPIPRHDTVYWYQQGPGQDPQFLISFYEKMQSDKGSIPDRFSAQQFSDYHSELNMSSLELGDSALYFCASSLGRVSGNTIYFGEGSWLTVV.

As DNA, the CDR3 is TGCGCCAGCAGCCCCGGGACATTTGACACTGAAGCTTTCTTT. This gives the protein CASSPGTFDTEAFF. The chain combines TRBV4-1 with TRBJ1-1; possible D gene TRBD1, 6 bases. Between the trimmed V and J ends, which lost 4 bases and 3 bases, there was a span of 12 bases. CDR1 and CDR2 (germline): MGHRA, YSYEKL. The CDR3 covers 14 residues.

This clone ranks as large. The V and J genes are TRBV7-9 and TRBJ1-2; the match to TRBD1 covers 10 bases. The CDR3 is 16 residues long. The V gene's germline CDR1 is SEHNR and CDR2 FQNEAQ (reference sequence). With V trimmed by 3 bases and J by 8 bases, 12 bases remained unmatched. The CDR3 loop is CASSFTGTGELGGYTF. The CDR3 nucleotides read TGTGCCAGCAGCTTTACCGGGACAGGGGAATTAGGAGGCTACACCTTC.

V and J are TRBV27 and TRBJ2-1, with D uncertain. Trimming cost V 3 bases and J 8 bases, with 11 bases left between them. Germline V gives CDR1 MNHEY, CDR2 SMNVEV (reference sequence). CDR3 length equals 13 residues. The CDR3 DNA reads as TGTGCCAGCAGTTTCACGTATCGTGATGAGCAGTTCTTC. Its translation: CASSFTYRDEQFF.

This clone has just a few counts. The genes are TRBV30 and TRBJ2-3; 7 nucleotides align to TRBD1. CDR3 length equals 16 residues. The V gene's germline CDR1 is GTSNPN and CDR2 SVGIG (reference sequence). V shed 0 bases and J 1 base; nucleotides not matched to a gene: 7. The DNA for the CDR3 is TGTGCCTGGAGTGTACACCCAGGACAGGGCACAGATACGCAGTATTTT. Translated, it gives CAWSVHPGQGTDTQYF.

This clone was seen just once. CDR3 in amino acids: CASSLARDRPTDTQYF. The CDR3 region has the DNA TGCGCCAGCAGCTTGGCCCGGGACAGGCCCACAGATACGCAGTATTTT. The chain links TRBV5-1 to TRBJ2-3; TRBD1 matches at 8 bases. Unmatched junction bases numbered 5, after V lost 0 bases and J lost 2 bases. Germline V lookup: CDR1 SGHRS, CDR2 YFSETQ. The CDR3 totals 16 residues.

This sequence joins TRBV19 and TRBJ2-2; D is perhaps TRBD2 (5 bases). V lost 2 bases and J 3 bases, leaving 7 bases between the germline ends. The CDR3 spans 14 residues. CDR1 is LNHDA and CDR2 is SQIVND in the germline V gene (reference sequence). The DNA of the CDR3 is TGTGCCAGTAGTATAATCGGGGACACCGGGGAGCTGTTTTTT. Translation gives CASSIIGDTGELFF.

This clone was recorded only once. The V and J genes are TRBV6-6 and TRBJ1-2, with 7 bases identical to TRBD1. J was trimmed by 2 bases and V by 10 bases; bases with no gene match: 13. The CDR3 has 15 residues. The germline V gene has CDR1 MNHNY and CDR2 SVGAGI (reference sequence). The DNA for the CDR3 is TGTGCCACCATACCTCACGAACAGGGGAACTATGGCTACACCTTC. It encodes CATIPHEQGNYGYTF.

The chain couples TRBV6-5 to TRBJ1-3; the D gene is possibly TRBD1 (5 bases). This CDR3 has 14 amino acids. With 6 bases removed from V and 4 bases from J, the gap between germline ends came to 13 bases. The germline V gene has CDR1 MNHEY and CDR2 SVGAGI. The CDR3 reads CASSYGGTGNTIYF. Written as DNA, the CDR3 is TGTGCCAGCAGCTACGGAGGGACCGGAAACACCATATATTTT.

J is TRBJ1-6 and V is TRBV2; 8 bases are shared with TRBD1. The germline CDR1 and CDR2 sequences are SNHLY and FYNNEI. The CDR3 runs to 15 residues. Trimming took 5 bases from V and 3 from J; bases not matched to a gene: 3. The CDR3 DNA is TGTGCCAGCAGTAGTGACAGGGGCTATAATTCACCCCTCCACTTT. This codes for CASSSDRGYNSPLHF.